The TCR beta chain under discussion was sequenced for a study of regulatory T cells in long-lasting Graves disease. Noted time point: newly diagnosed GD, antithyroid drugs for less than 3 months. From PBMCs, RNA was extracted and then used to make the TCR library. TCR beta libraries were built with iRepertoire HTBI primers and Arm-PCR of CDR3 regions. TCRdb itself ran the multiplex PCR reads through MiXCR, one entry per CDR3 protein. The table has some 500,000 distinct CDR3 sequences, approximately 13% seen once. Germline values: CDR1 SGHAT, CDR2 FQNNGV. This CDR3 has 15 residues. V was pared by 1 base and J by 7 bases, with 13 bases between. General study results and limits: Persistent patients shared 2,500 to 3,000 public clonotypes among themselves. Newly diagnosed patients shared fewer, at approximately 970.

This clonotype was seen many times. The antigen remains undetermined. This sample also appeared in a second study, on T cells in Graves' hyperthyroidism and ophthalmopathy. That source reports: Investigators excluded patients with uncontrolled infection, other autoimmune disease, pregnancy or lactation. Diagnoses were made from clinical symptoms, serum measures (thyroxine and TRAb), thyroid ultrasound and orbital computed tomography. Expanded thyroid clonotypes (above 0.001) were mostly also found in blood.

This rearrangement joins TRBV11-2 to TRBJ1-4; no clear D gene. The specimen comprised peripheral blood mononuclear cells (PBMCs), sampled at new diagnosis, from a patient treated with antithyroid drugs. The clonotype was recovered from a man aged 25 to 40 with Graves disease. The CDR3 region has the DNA TGTGCCAGCAGCTTAGCAGGTCACGGAGGTGAAAAACTGTTTTTT. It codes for CASSLAGHGGEKLFF.